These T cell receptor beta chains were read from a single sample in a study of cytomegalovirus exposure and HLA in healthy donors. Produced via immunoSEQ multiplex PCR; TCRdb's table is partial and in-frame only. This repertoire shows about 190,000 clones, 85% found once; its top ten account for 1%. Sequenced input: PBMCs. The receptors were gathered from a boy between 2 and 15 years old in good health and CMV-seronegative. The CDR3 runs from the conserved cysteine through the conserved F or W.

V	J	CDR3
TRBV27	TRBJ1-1	CASSLHSGVNTEAFF
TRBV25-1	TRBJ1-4	CASSGHSGTGVEKLFF
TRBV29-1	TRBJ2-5	CSVGRLSETQYF
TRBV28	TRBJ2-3	CASSFDRTGLTTDTQYF
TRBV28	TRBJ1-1	CASSSTFRNTEAFF
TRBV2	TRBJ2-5	CASSEGLWGKETQYF
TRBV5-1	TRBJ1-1	CASSISGVNTEAFF
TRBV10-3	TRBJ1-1	CAISESGAGGTEAFF
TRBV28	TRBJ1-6	CASSSPGSGKNSPLHF
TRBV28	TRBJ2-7	CASSLVQGRGEQYF
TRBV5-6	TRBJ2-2	CASSIKNRDTGELFF
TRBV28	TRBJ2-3	CASSTGQGLTDTQYF
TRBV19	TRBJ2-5	CASSIRAPSGPLAGGFKETQYF
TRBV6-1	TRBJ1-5	CASSETGGDQPQHF
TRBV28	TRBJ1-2	CASSLNRDYTF
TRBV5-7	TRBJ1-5	CASSPHGADLGPTNQPQHF
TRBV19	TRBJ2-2	CASSVGLAYGELFF
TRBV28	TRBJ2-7	CASSFKLLSYEQYF
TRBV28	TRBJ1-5	CASSWASGDQPQHF
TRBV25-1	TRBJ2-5	CASSERDSPQYF
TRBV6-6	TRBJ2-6	CASSYLRSSGANVLTF
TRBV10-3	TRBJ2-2	CAIRDREFTGELFF
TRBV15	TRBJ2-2	CATRKAGEGVVGELFF
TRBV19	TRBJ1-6	CASSLTDYNSPLHF
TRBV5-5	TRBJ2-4	CASSLVWPQPKNIQYF
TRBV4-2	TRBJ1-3	CASSPNRGDSGNTIYF
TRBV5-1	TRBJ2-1	CASSPRGPSRDNEQFF
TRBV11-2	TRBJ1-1	CASSLGQVDEAFF
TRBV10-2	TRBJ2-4	CASSEHRTGGQLAKNIQYF
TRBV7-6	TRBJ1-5	CASSLSQGPNQPQHF
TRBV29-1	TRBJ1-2	CSGGQGAGYGYTF
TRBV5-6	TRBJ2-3	CASSLASDTQYF
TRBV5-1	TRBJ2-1	CASSFLAGAGNEQFF
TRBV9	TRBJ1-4	CASSVGIANEKLFF
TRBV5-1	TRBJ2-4	CASSPALTGGPKNIQYF
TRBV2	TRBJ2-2	CASRPEGTGELFF
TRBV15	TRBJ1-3	CATSPDLPSGNTIYF
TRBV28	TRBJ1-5	CASSARTGGGNQPQHF
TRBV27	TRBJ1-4	CASGQFNEKLFF
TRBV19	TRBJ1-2	CASSLKTGTNYGYTF
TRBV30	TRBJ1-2	CAWRDREKDNYGYTF
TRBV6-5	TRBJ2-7	CASRLADSYEQYF
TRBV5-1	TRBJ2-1	CASSLTSGGIYEQFF
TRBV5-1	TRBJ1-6	CASSSQGAGSPLHF
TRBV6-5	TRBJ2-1	CASRQVNEQFF
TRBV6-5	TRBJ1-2	CASKPGQGNYGYTF
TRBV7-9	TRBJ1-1	CSSSSRQGMNTEAFF
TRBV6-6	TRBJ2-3	CASSDGTGIYTDTQYF
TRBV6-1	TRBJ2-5	CASSEWTRYQETQYF
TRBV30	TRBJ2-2	CAWSVLAGSTGELFF